This entry lists 27 T cell receptor beta chains sequenced from one sample in a study of Ad26.COV2.S vaccination and SARS-CoV-2 variants. Sequencing used immunoSEQ multiplex PCR; TCRdb keeps in-frame clones, though not all of them. The sample carries 300,000 to 450,000 clones, approximately 85% recorded once. Treatment described: over 15 received Ad26.COV2.S at low or high dose, single or two shots; about 5 received placebo; per-sample allocation not given. Day 63 following the first vaccine or placebo injection was when the samples were taken. The specimen comprised peripheral blood, sampled in a trial of Ad26.COV2.S vaccine versus placebo. The receptors here all came from a person between 18 and 60 years old who received the Ad26.COV2.S COVID-19 vaccine or a placebo.

J is TRBJ1-4 and V is TRBV28; 7 bases agree with TRBD1. The CDR3 spans 15 residues. Germline lookup yields CDR1 MDHEN and CDR2 SYDVKM. The CDR3 DNA sequence: TGTTGCAGAGGTAGGCCCAGGGGGAGCAATGAAAAACTGTTTTTT. Translating gives CCRGRPRGSNEKLFF. The full variable domain, completed using reference TRBV28 and TRBJ1-4, is DVKVTQSSRYLVKRTGEKVFLECVQDMDHENMFWYRQDPGLGLRLIYFSYDVKMKEKGDIPEGYSVSREKKERFSLILESASTNQTSMYLCCRGRPRGSNEKLFFGSGTQLSVL.

This clone was detected only once. J is TRBJ2-3 and V is TRBV5-4; the match to TRBD2 covers 8 bases. This CDR3 region has 16 residues. V shed 4 bases and J 8 bases; nucleotides not matched to a gene: 15. Germline V gene sequence: CDR1 SGHNT, CDR2 YYREEE (reference sequence). Written as DNA, the CDR3 is TGTGCCAGCAGCCTGGAGGCGGGAGACCTAGCGGGTACGCAGTATTTT. Amino acid sequence: CASSLEAGDLAGTQYF.

The rearrangement links TRBV7-9 to TRBJ1-2, with D perhaps matching TRBD1 (6 bases). Germline V gene sequence: CDR1 SEHNR, CDR2 FQNEAQ (reference sequence). V lost 4 bases and J lost 7, with 22 bases in between. The CDR3 sequence is 16 residues long. CDR3 nucleotide sequence: TGTGCCAGCAGCTATCGGGGGGCCCTCGAGGAGGCTGGCTACACCTTC. Translated, it gives CASSYRGALEEAGYTF.

The chain has TRBV24-1 and TRBJ2-2; D is possibly TRBD1 (6 bases). V lost 1 base and J 1 base, leaving 12 bases between the germline ends. The CDR3 spans 17 residues. From germline, CDR1 is KGHDR and CDR2 SFDVKD. This chain's CDR3 is CATSDFKPGQNTGELFF. DNA of the CDR3: TGTGCCACCAGTGATTTTAAGCCGGGACAGAACACCGGGGAGCTGTTTTTT.

This clone showed up just a few times. The chain links TRBV27 to TRBJ1-6, with unresolved D. There are 15 residues in the CDR3. V was shortened by 5 bases and J by 3 bases, with 11 bases between the two germline ends. Germline-derived CDR1 and CDR2 are MNHEY and SMNVEV (reference sequence). CDR3 protein: CASSPSGGYNSPLHF. In DNA form, the CDR3 reads TGTGCCAGCAGTCCCTCCGGCGGCTATAATTCACCCCTCCACTTT.

CDR3 sequence reads: CATSAPVEADTQYF. In DNA, the CDR3 is TGTGCCACCAGTGCCCCGGTGGAAGCAGATACGCAGTATTTT. V gene TRBV24-1 combines with J gene TRBJ2-3; D is uncertain. Per the germline V gene, CDR1 is KGHDR and CDR2 is SFDVKD. With 5 bases removed from V and 4 bases from J, the gap between germline ends came to 12 bases. The CDR3 totals 14 residues.

This clone turned up a few times. The chain links TRBV2 to TRBJ1-5, with D unclear. The CDR3 consists of 14 residues. Per germline, CDR1 SNHLY and CDR2 FYNNEI. Trimming stripped 4 bases from V and 5 bases from J, with 12 bases between. The CDR3 protein is CASSGSSGHQPQHF. CDR3 nucleotide sequence: TGTGCCAGCAGTGGGAGTTCAGGACATCAGCCCCAGCATTTT.

The V and J genes are TRBV28 and TRBJ2-1; tentatively, D is TRBD2 (6 bases). V was pared by 3 bases and J by 6 bases, with 15 bases between. The CDR3 has 15 residues. In germline, CDR1 is MDHEN, CDR2 SYDVKM. The CDR3 region has the DNA TGTGCCAGCAGTTTTCCCCTAGCGCGGACCAATGAGCAGTTCTTC. Amino acids: CASSFPLARTNEQFF.

The chain uses TRBV28 and TRBJ2-4; D gene ambiguous. The CDR3 sequence is 14 residues long. Germline V gene data show CDR1 as MDHEN and CDR2 as SYDVKM. V was pared by 6 bases and J by 0 bases, with 9 bases between. This CDR3 is CASRAPTAKNIQYF. The CDR3 DNA sequence: TGTGCCAGCAGGGCACCTACAGCCAAAAACATTCAGTACTTC. The full variable domain, in which reference TRBV28 and TRBJ2-4 provide the parts outside the CDR3, is DVKVTQSSRYLVKRTGEKVFLECVQDMDHENMFWYRQDPGLGLRLIYFSYDVKMKEKGDIPEGYSVSREKKERFSLILESASTNQTSMYLCASRAPTAKNIQYFGAGTRLSVL.

The CDR3 sequence: CASSQGLGLAGVQETQYF. The CDR3 nucleotides read TGTGCCAGCAGCCAAGGATTGGGACTAGCGGGGGTCCAAGAGACCCAGTACTTC. The V and J genes are TRBV3-1 (or the pseudogene TRBV3-2) and TRBJ2-5, with 14 bases identical to TRBD2. Germline V gene lookup returns CDR1 LGHDT and CDR2 YNNKEL (reference sequence). After removal of 1 base from V and 1 base from J, the junction contained 5 bases not matched to a gene. The CDR3 has 18 amino acids.

The V gene is TRBV9, the J gene TRBJ1-2; D is unresolved. Trimming removed 0 bases at V and 6 bases at J, with 9 bases between. Germline V gene lookup returns CDR1 SGDLS and CDR2 YYNGEE. The CDR3 contains 13 residues. CDR3: CASSVAPSDGYTF. In nucleotides, the CDR3 is TGTGCCAGCAGCGTAGCCCCGAGTGATGGCTACACCTTC.

The V call is TRBV27, the J call TRBJ1-2, with 8 positions matching TRBD1. Losses at the gene ends were 0 bases for V and 0 bases for J; bases not matched to a gene: 9. Per the germline V gene, CDR1 is MNHEY and CDR2 is SMNVEV (reference sequence). There are 18 residues in the CDR3. The CDR3 coding sequence is TGTGCCAGCAGTTTATCCCGGACAGGGATTTTAGCTAACTATGGCTACACCTTC. Its translation is CASSLSRTGILANYGYTF.

The chain carries TRBV1 and TRBJ1-5; the D segment call TRBD1 is taken from the table without a DNA check. TRBV1 is a pseudogene segment. This CDR3 spans 18 amino acids. The CDR3 protein is CTSSQDSPGTGYNQPQHF. The CDR3 DNA reads TGCACCAGCAGCCAAGATTCCCCTGGGACAGGGTACAATCAGCCCCAGCATTTT.

The sample holds a few counts of this clone. The chain recombines TRBV15 with TRBJ1-5, with D unresolved. Trimming stripped 0 bases from V and 5 bases from J, with 8 bases between. The CDR3 length is 14 residues. The germline CDR1 and CDR2 sequences are LNHNV and YYDKDF (reference sequence). CDR3 coding DNA: TGTGCCACCAGCAGAGAGTTAGGGTATCAGCCCCAGCATTTT. Translating it yields CATSRELGYQPQHF. Full variable domain (missing parts from reference TRBV15 and TRBJ1-5): DAMVIQNPRYQVTQFGKPVTLSCSQTLNHNVMYWYQQKSSQAPKLLFHYYDKDFNNEADTPDNFQSRRPNTSFCFLDIRSPGLGDTAMYLCATSRELGYQPQHFGDGTRLSIL.

This clone was observed a few times. The gene calls are TRBV5-1 and TRBJ2-2; D might be TRBD2 (5 bases). The V end was cut by 5 bases, the J end by 8 bases, with 7 bases between. Germline-derived CDR1 and CDR2 are SGHRS and YFSETQ. The CDR3 is made up of 11 amino acids. In nucleotides, the CDR3 is TGCGCCAGCAGGTTAGCGGGGGAGCTGTTTTTT. Translated: CASRLAGELFF.

This chain connects TRBV7-2 to TRBJ1-6; D unclear. The CDR3 totals 12 residues. Per germline, CDR1 SGHTA and CDR2 FQGNSA. V dropped 3 bases and J dropped 6 bases, with 3 bases sitting between them. CDR3 protein: CASSFRNSPLHF. In DNA form, the CDR3 reads TGTGCCAGCAGCTTTCGTAATTCACCCCTCCACTTT.

The rearrangement links TRBV5-1 to TRBJ2-7; possibly TRBD1 or TRBD2 for D (6 bases each). From germline, CDR1 is SGHRS and CDR2 YFSETQ. Trimming shortened V by 0 bases and J by 3 bases, and 13 bases separated the two germline ends. The CDR3 totals 15 residues. CDR3 residues: CASSLDGGRFYEQYF. The CDR3 bases are TGCGCCAGCAGCTTGGATGGGGGGCGGTTCTACGAGCAGTACTTC.

This clone was observed a handful of times. The V gene is TRBV3-1 (or the pseudogene TRBV3-2), the J gene TRBJ1-1; no reliable D call. The CDR3 is 12 amino acids. V was trimmed by 5 bases and J by 11 bases, leaving 15 bases between them. Germline CDR1 and CDR2: LGHDT and YNNKEL (reference sequence). The CDR3 sequence: CASSKYGRPAFF. The CDR3 nucleotides are TGTGCCAGCAGCAAATATGGCAGACCGGCTTTCTTT.

The CDR3 loop reads CASSLVGFGVNEKLFF. In nucleotides, the CDR3 is TGTGCCAGCAGCTTAGTTGGGTTCGGGGTAAATGAAAAACTGTTTTTT. V is TRBV7-8 and J is TRBJ1-4; D not resolved. There are 16 residues in the CDR3. V was pared by 1 base and J by 5 bases, with 14 bases between. Germline V gene sequence: CDR1 SGHVS, CDR2 FQNEAQ.

J is TRBJ1-5 and V is TRBV29-1; D is perhaps TRBD1 (5 bases). In germline, CDR1 is SQVTM, CDR2 ANQGSEA. V dropped 4 bases and J dropped 7 bases, with 11 bases sitting between them. CDR3 length: 12 residues. DNA for the CDR3: TGCAGCGTTGCGGGGGGTGGACAGCCCCAGCATTTT. Protein: CSVAGGGQPQHF.

DNA of the CDR3: TGTGCCAGCAGTTTCCCCGGGACAGTCACCGGGGAGCTGTTTTTT. It codes for CASSFPGTVTGELFF. The rearrangement joins TRBV27 to TRBJ2-2; 7 positions match TRBD1. In germline, CDR1 is MNHEY, CDR2 SMNVEV (reference sequence). Germline trimming cut 3 bases from V and 4 bases from J; bases unmatched to any gene: 5. The CDR3 consists of 15 residues.

The rearrangement uses TRBV7-8 and TRBJ2-3; the match to TRBD2 covers 13 bases. Looked up from germline, CDR1 is SGHVS and CDR2 is FQNEAQ. The junction had 14 bases not matched to a gene; V was cut back by 5 bases and J by 6 bases. This CDR3 is built from 18 residues. The CDR3 nucleotides read TGTGCCAGCAGCCTGCCGGGACTAGCGGGAAAAAAGAGGGATACGCAGTATTTT. This gives the protein CASSLPGLAGKKRDTQYF.

The V call is TRBV21-1, the J call TRBJ2-1; TRBD1, the table's D call, was not compared with the DNA. TRBV21-1 is a pseudogene. CDR3 length equals 13 residues. The CDR3: CASQTASYNEQFF. CDR3 in DNA: TGTGCCAGCCAGACAGCTTCCTACAATGAGCAGTTCTTC.

J is TRBJ1-6 and V is TRBV7-2; 10 bases align to TRBD1. V shed 6 bases, J shed 9 bases, and the junction held 14 bases outside the gene matches. The CDR3 length is 17 residues. Germline CDR1 reads SGHTA; CDR2 reads FQGNSA. The CDR3 DNA is TGTGCCAGCAGACAAGCACTACGACAGGGGGCCAGTTCACCCCTCCACTTT. This translates into CASRQALRQGASSPLHF.

The J gene is TRBJ1-2, the V gene TRBV11-2; no clear D gene. Germline V gene lookup returns CDR1 SGHAT and CDR2 FQNNGV. Trimming removed 4 bases at V and 1 base at J, with 4 bases between. The CDR3 extends over 12 amino acids. This CDR3 reads CASSSVNYGYTF. Here the CDR3 DNA reads TGTGCCAGCAGCTCTGTTAACTATGGCTACACCTTC.

The rearrangement uses TRBV5-4 and TRBJ2-3; weak D call: TRBD2 (7 bases). CDR1 and CDR2 from the germline V gene are SGHNT and YYREEE (reference sequence). V was pared by 4 bases and J by 7 bases, with 28 bases between. This CDR3 comprises 18 residues. The chain's CDR3 is CASSPYMGGGLGGNTQYF. The DNA of the CDR3 is TGTGCCAGCAGCCCCTATATGGGCGGGGGCCTCGGCGGGAATACGCAGTATTTT.

This clone appeared a single time. The V and J genes are TRBV6-2 or TRBV6-3 and TRBJ1-1; D ambiguous. CDR1 and CDR2 from the germline V gene are MNHEY and SVGEGT. The V gene lost 4 bases and the J gene lost 5 bases, with 14 bases spanning the gap. CDR3 length equals 14 residues. As DNA, the CDR3 is TGTGCCAGCAGTTCGAGGGTGTTGAGGACTGAAGCTTTCTTT. Protein sequence: CASSSRVLRTEAFF.